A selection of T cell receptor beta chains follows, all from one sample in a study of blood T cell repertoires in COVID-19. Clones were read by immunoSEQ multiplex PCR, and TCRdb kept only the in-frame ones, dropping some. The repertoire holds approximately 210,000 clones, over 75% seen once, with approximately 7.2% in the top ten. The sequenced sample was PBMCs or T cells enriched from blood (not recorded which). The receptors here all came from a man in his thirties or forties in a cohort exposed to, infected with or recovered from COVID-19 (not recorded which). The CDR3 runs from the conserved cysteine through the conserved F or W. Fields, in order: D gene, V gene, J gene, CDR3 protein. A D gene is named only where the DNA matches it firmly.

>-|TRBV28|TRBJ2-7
CASSLKGPIYEQYF
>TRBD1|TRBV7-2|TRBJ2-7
CASSRQQGVTYEQYF
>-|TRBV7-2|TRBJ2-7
CASSLVGLQVAGYEQYF
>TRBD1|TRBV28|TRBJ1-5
CASSRPGQGFHQPQHF
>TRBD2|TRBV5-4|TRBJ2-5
CASFPGLAGGQETQYF
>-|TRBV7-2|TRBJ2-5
CASSFQIQETQYF
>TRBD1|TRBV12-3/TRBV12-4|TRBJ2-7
CASRQDRGREQYF
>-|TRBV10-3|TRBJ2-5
CAIKGGFDETQYF
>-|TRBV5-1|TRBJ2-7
CASSFRGNGDSEQYF
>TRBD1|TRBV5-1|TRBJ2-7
CASSLDRGEQYF
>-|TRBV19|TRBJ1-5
CASIKSGGGSHQPQHF
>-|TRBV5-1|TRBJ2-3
CASSSMGASTDTQYF
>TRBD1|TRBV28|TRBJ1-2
CASSFRPGTASGYTF
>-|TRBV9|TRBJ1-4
CASSPREKLFF
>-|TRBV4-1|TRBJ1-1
CASSQPVGEAFF
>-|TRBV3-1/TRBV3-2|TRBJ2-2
CASSSRGGRGTGELFF
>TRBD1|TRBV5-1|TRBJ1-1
CASSLDGTGGSNTEAFF
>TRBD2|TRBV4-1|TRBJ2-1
CASSQDLSGSYNEQFF
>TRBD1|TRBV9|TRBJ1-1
CASSEGQGSEAFF
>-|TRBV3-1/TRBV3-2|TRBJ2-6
CASSQVREAGANVLTF
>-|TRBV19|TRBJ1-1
CPPGGLQRAFF
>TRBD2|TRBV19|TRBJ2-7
CASKASGSIYEQYF
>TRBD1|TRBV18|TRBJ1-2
CASSPGQGINGYTF
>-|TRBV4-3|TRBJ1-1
CASSQGQGNTEAFF
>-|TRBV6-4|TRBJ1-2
CASSVTPGNLLKGYTF
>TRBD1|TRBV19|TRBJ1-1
CASISRTGNTEAFF
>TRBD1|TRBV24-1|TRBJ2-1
CATRGTGGNEQFF
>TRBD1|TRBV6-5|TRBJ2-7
CASTPDRGQDEQYF